This entry lists 5 T cell receptor beta chains sequenced from one sample in a study of blood T cell repertoires in COVID-19 (dated by TCRdb to between 2020 and 2021). Receptor amplification or capture employed the immunoSEQ multiplex PCR assay. Held by TCRdb, this immuneACCESS table contains in-frame sequences only and omits some clones. Under half of the omission traces to an unresolved V gene where checked; the cause of the rest is unknown. The sample table records hundreds of thousands of clones; around 90% of these occur just once. Of the sample, around 2.6% is held by the ten largest clones. Sequencing used PBMCs or T cells enriched from blood (not recorded which). The receptors shown here come from a woman in her 30s with acute COVID-19.

This clone appeared once. This chain uses TRBV12-3 or TRBV12-4 with TRBJ2-5; D is unresolved. The length of the CDR3 is 13 residues. Trimming took 5 bases from V and 5 from J, leaving 12 bases between them. The CDR3 is CASSPILRETQYF. The CDR3 nucleotides read TGTGCCAGCAGTCCCATCTTGAGGGAGACCCAGTACTTC.

The rearrangement links TRBV5-6 to TRBJ1-4, with 7 bases matching TRBD1. This CDR3 has 16 amino acids. The V gene's germline CDR1 is SGHDT and CDR2 YYEEEE. The V segment lost 1 base and the J segment 0 bases; nucleotides outside the gene matches: 3. CDR3 amino acids: CASSLTGTATNEKLFF. The DNA for the CDR3 is TGTGCCAGCAGCTTGACAGGGACAGCAACTAATGAAAAACTGTTTTTT. The entire variable domain, with the rest obtained from reference TRBV5-6 and TRBJ1-4, is as follows: DAGVTQSPTHLIKTRGQQVTLRCSPKSGHDTVSWYQQALGQGPQFIFQYYEEEERQRGNFPDRFSGHQFPNYSSELNVNALLLGDSALYLCASSLTGTATNEKLFFGSGTQLSVL.

The chain carries TRBV12-3 or TRBV12-4 and TRBJ2-5, with 7 bases fitting TRBD1. V shed 5 bases, J shed 10 bases, and the junction held 10 bases outside the gene matches. The CDR3 runs 13 residues. The DNA of the CDR3 is TGTGCCAGCAGTGCTAGAGGGGGCGGAATCCAGTACTTC. This translates into CASSARGGGIQYF.

The rearrangement uses TRBV7-9 and TRBJ1-2; D is ambiguous. CDR3 length equals 14 residues. Germline values: CDR1 SEHNR, CDR2 FQNEAQ (reference sequence). Between the trimmed V and J ends, which lost 5 bases and 4 bases, there was a span of 14 bases. This chain's CDR3 is CASSPSGLSYGYTF. CDR3 DNA sequence: TGTGCCAGCAGCCCGTCCGGGTTAAGCTATGGCTACACCTTC.

DNA for the CDR3: TGTGCCAGCAGCAGGGGGAGGGACTCTGGAAACACCATATATTTT. This gives the protein CASSRGRDSGNTIYF. This chain joins TRBV7-2 and TRBJ1-3, with a tentative D call TRBD1 (6 bases). The germline CDR1 and CDR2 sequences are SGHTA and FQGNSA. This CDR3 is 15 amino acids long. V was cut by 5 bases and J by 0 bases, with 11 bases left in between.